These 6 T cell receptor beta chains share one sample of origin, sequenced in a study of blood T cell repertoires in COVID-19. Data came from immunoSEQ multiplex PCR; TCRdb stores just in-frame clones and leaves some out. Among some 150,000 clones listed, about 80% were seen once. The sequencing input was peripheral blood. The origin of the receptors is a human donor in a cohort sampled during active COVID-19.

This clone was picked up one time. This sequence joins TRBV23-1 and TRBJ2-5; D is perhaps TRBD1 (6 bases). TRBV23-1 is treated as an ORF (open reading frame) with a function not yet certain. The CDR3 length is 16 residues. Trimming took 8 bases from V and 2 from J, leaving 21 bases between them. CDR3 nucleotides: TGCGCCAGCCAATTAGGGGGTCTCCGGAAGCAAGAGACCCAGTACTTC. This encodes CASQLGGLRKQETQYF.

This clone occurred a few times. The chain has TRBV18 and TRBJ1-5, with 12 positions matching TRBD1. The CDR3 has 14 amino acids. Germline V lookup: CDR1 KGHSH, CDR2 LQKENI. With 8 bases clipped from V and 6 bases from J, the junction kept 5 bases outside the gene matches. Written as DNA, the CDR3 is TGTGCCAGCCACGGGGACAGGGGGCTTCAGCCCCAGCATTTT. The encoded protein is CASHGDRGLQPQHF. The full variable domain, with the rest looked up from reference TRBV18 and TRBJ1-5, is NAGVMQNPRHLVRRRGQEARLRCSPMKGHSHVYWYRQLPEEGLKFMVYLQKENIIDESGMPKERFSAEFPKEGPSILRIQQVVRGDSAAYFCASHGDRGLQPQHFGDGTRLSIL.

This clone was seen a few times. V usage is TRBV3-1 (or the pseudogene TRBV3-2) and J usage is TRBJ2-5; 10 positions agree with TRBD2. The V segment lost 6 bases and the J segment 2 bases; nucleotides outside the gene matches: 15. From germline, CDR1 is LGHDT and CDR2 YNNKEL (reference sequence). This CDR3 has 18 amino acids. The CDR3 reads CASRPRPLAGAMQETQYF. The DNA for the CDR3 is TGTGCCAGCAGGCCACGCCCGCTAGCGGGGGCGATGCAAGAGACCCAGTACTTC.

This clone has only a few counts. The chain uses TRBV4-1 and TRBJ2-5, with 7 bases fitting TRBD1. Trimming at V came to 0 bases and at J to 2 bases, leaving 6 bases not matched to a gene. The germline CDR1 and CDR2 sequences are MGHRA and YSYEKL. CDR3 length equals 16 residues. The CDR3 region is CASSQERTGHQETQYF. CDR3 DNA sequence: TGCGCCAGCAGCCAAGAAAGGACAGGACATCAAGAGACCCAGTACTTC.

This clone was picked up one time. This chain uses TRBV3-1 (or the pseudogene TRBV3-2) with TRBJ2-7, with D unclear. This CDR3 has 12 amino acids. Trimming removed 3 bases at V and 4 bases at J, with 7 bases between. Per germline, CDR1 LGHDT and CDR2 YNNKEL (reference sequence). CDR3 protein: CASSHTSYEQYF. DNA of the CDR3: TGTGCCAGCAGCCACACAAGTTACGAGCAGTACTTC.

The CDR3 DNA reads as TGTGCCAGCAGCTTAGGTGCGGGGGGGCCGTTAGATACGCAGTATTTT. It yields the protein CASSLGAGGPLDTQYF. This chain joins TRBV11-3 and TRBJ2-3, with TRBD2 matching 9 bases. Germline lookup yields CDR1 SGHNT and CDR2 YENEEA. With V trimmed by 1 base and J by 5 bases, 7 bases remained unmatched. The CDR3 has 16 residues. Combining the CDR3 with reference TRBV11-3 and TRBJ2-3 gives the whole variable domain EAGVVQSPRYKIIEKKQPVAFWCNPISGHNTLYWYLQNLGQGPELLIRYENEEAVDDSQLPKDRFSAERLKGVDSTLKIQPAELGDSAVYLCASSLGAGGPLDTQYFGPGTRLTVL.